The subject of this entry is one T cell receptor (beta chain). Which antigen it targets is not known. No base qualities exist here, and no much larger clone lies one base off it. Genomic DNA was isolated from the sorted cells so that the TCRbeta CDR3 region could be sequenced. TCRbeta CDR3 regions were sequenced using the immunoSEQ Assay. This is the immuneACCESS table as TCRdb keeps it, with only in-frame sequences that have V and J called. A part of the clones is gone; compared with another copy, unresolved V genes explain less than half, and the rest is unexplained. The sample includes about 64,000 clones, with about four fifths observed a single time. The ten largest clones take up 5% of the sample. The data originate from a study of OX40 agonist ivuxolimab in advanced cancers. General notes on the study: Ivuxolimab, which targeted the costimulatory receptor OX40 (CD134), was an agonistic, fully human IgG2 monoclonal antibody. Intravenous ivuxolimab was administered to patients every 2 weeks at six dose levels: 0.01, 0.1, 0.3, 1.5, 3 and 10 mg/kg. Of the approximately 50 dose-escalation patients, hepatocellular carcinoma was present in some 19, melanoma in around 15, renal cell carcinoma in 9 and head and neck cancer in 9. In the dose-escalation cohort, 65% to 90% of patients were male, and the mean age was roughly 60 years, with a range of about 23 to 90. Prior anti-PD-1, anti-PD-L1 or anti-CTLA-4 therapy was permitted, and approximately 39% of dose-escalation patients had received checkpoint inhibitors. Partial responses occurred in three dose-escalation patients: two with cutaneous melanoma and one with hepatocellular carcinoma. Peripheral TCRbeta sequencing was intended to test whether TCR sequence diversity was altered and clonal T-cell expansion was caused by ivuxolimab. The paper reports the monotherapy dose-escalation portion (N of about 47 patients) of the phase I ivuxolimab trial.

Patients with a history of autoimmune disease or receiving systemic immunosuppression were excluded from the trial. Peripheral blood for TCR sequencing was collected from all dose cohorts at baseline, on cycle 4 day 1, and on cycle 7 day 1. Samples came from an open-label, multicenter, first-in-human phase I dose-escalation trial of ivuxolimab. The trial enrolled adults with locally advanced or metastatic head and neck squamous cell, hepatocellular, melanoma or renal cell carcinoma. Before TCR sequencing, CD4+ T cells and CD8+ T cells were sorted from peripheral blood as separate populations. Summary of the overall study and its limitations: Clonal expansion of both CD4+ and CD8+ blood T cells was observed from baseline to week 6 at doses 0.1 to 3.0 mg/kg. Antigen specificity was not determined for the clonally expanded peripheral T cells. Partial responders in the 0.1-3.0 mg/kg groups had among the lowest normalized peripheral clonal expansion, especially among CD8+ T cells. After ivuxolimab, CD8+ T cells had more expanded clones than CD4+ T cells on average. Low levels of normalized T-cell clonal expansion were also shown by some nonresponding patients.

Cut back by 6 bases and 2 bases, the V and J ends lie 10 bases apart. The CDR3 sequence holds 13 residues, the cysteine and phenylalanine included. The only DNA kept is the CDR3, 39 bases in frame from the first base. The germline V gene supplies CDR1 SNHLY and CDR2 FYNNEI. The TCR comes from an adult with an advanced solid tumor such as melanoma, head and neck, liver or kidney cancer. The input for sequencing was CD4+ or CD8+ T cells sorted from blood, taken in a trial of the OX40 agonist ivuxolimab. This chain joins TRBV2 to TRBJ2-5, with the D gene not confidently named. CDR3 region: CASRSINQETQYF. In nucleotides, the sequence is TGTGCCAGCAGGTCTATTAATCAAGAGACCCAGTACTTC.